One and the same sample provided the 20 T cell receptor beta chains below, sequenced in a study of blood T cell repertoires in COVID-19. Assay used: immunoSEQ multiplex PCR; TCRdb lists only in-frame clones, some missing. Here the sample spans roughly 160,000 clones, roughly 80% being singletons. Sequencing was performed on peripheral blood. The receptors were sampled from a man in his 70s with active or convalescent COVID-19.

V usage is TRBV6-5 and J usage is TRBJ1-5; D is ambiguous. The CDR3 is 13 amino acids. V was clipped by 6 bases and J by 6 bases, with 12 bases between them. Germline CDR1 is MNHEY and CDR2 is SVGAGI. This chain's CDR3 is CASRDMSGQPQHF. The CDR3 DNA reads as TGTGCCAGCAGAGACATGTCTGGTCAGCCCCAGCATTTT.

The chain has TRBV19 and TRBJ2-1; 7 bases map to TRBD1. The CDR3 totals 14 residues. The junction had 4 bases not matched to a gene; V was cut back by 7 bases and J by 1 base. Germline CDR1 is LNHDA and CDR2 is SQIVND (reference sequence). The CDR3 coding sequence is TGTGCCAGTAAACCAGGGGGATCCTACAATGAGCAGTTCTTC. It is translated as CASKPGGSYNEQFF.

The CDR3: CASSQEQLAGTDTQYF. The CDR3, as DNA: TGTGCCAGCAGCCAAGAGCAGCTAGCGGGCACAGATACGCAGTATTTT. The rearrangement uses TRBV14 and TRBJ2-3; 7 bases agree with TRBD2. This CDR3 has 16 residues. Germline CDR1 SGHDN, CDR2 FVKESK. J lost 1 base, V lost 0 bases, and 4 bases had no gene match.

This clone occurred once. V usage is TRBV5-6 and J usage is TRBJ1-4; 8 nucleotides agree with TRBD1. The ends lost 5 bases at V and 8 bases at J; junction bases unmatched: 8. Germline V gene lookup returns CDR1 SGHDT and CDR2 YYEEEE. CDR3 length equals 14 residues. The CDR3 nucleotides read TGTGCCAGCAGTAGGACAGGGCACGGCGAAAAACTGTTTTTT. Its protein product is CASSRTGHGEKLFF.

The chain carries TRBV29-1 and TRBJ2-1; no reliable D call. The germline V gene has CDR1 SQVTM and CDR2 ANQGSEA. Trimming left V 7 bases short and J 0 bases short, with 10 bases between. This CDR3 spans 13 amino acids. The chain's CDR3 is CSGSPSSYNEQFF. As DNA, the CDR3 is TGCAGCGGTAGCCCTAGCTCCTACAATGAGCAGTTCTTC.

The chain couples TRBV10-3 to TRBJ2-1; the match to TRBD1 covers 7 bases. V lost 3 bases to trimming and J lost 5 bases; unmatched junction nucleotides: 7. The CDR3 has 15 residues. Germline values: CDR1 ENHRY, CDR2 SYGVKD. The CDR3 loop reads CAISDPPTGDNEQFF. The CDR3 DNA sequence: TGTGCCATCAGTGACCCACCTACAGGGGACAATGAGCAGTTCTTC.

V is TRBV27 and J is TRBJ1-2; D remains unclear. The CDR3 loop spans 15 amino acids. Looked up from germline, CDR1 is MNHEY and CDR2 is SMNVEV (reference sequence). V was shortened by 6 bases and J by 7 bases, with 21 bases between the two germline ends. The CDR3 DNA follows: TGTGCCAGCAGCCCTTCTCCCTCTATCGGGGTTGGCTACACCTTC. This codes for CASSPSPSIGVGYTF.

The chain has TRBV18 and TRBJ2-5; a weak D match, TRBD1 (6 bases). Looked up from germline, CDR1 is KGHSH and CDR2 is LQKENI. CDR3 length: 16 residues. Trimming cost V 3 bases and J 2 bases, with 16 bases left between them. CDR3 protein: CASSPKTGSRQETQYF. CDR3 sequence (DNA): TGTGCCAGCTCACCCAAAACAGGGTCTCGGCAAGAGACCCAGTACTTC.

V and J are TRBV5-1 and TRBJ1-2; 12 bases agree with TRBD1. The CDR3 has 15 amino acids. V trimming: 2 bases; J trimming: 8 bases; junction bases outside the gene matches: 7. Germline V gene lookup returns CDR1 SGHRS and CDR2 YFSETQ. The CDR3, as DNA: TGCGCCAGCAGCTTTTCCGGGACAGGGGGCAGGGGCTACACCTTC. Translation gives CASSFSGTGGRGYTF.

The CDR3 DNA reads as TGCGCCAGCAGCTCCGACAGGGCCTATAATTCACCCCTCCACTTT. Translating gives CASSSDRAYNSPLHF. This chain links TRBV5-1 with TRBJ1-6; 7 bases line up with TRBD1. Trimming at V came to 3 bases and at J to 2 bases, leaving 2 bases not matched to a gene. Germline V gene data show CDR1 as SGHRS and CDR2 as YFSETQ. The CDR3 has 15 amino acids.

The chain couples TRBV28 to TRBJ2-7, with D perhaps TRBD2 (5 bases). Between the trimmed V and J ends, which lost 4 bases and 3 bases, there was a span of 13 bases. The CDR3 spans 14 residues. CDR1 MDHEN and CDR2 SYDVKM come from the germline V gene. The CDR3 spells CASSSSGIYYEQYF. In DNA, the CDR3 is TGTGCCAGCAGTTCCAGCGGTATATACTACGAGCAGTACTTC.

The chain's CDR3 is CASSYSGGRADTQYF. The CDR3 coding sequence is TGTGCCAGCAGTTACTCAGGCGGGAGGGCAGATACGCAGTATTTT. The gene calls are TRBV6-5 and TRBJ2-3; 9 bases map to TRBD2. The CDR3 loop spans 15 amino acids. From germline, CDR1 is MNHEY and CDR2 SVGAGI. Trimming took 0 bases from V and 4 from J; bases not matched to a gene: 2.

The genes are TRBV19 and TRBJ2-1, with 13 bases fitting TRBD2. Germline V gene sequence: CDR1 LNHDA, CDR2 SQIVND (reference sequence). The CDR3 extends over 17 amino acids. V shed 1 base and J 6 bases; nucleotides not matched to a gene: 6. CDR3 nucleotide sequence: TGTGCCAGTAGTATAGGGGGACTAGCGGGAATCCGCAATGAGCAGTTCTTC. This sequence encodes CASSIGGLAGIRNEQFF.

This clone has only a few counts. J is TRBJ1-5 and V is TRBV5-6; TRBD1 is a possible D gene (6 bases). This CDR3 is 15 amino acids long. The V end lost 0 bases, the J end lost 4 bases, and 11 bases lay between the germline ends. Germline CDR1 reads SGHDT; CDR2 reads YYEEEE. The DNA for the CDR3 is TGTGCCAGCAGCTTGGGAGCACAGGGAAATCAGCCCCAGCATTTT. Amino acid sequence: CASSLGAQGNQPQHF. Variable domain in full (rest from reference TRBV5-6 and TRBJ1-5): DAGVTQSPTHLIKTRGQQVTLRCSPKSGHDTVSWYQQALGQGPQFIFQYYEEEERQRGNFPDRFSGHQFPNYSSELNVNALLLGDSALYLCASSLGAQGNQPQHFGDGTRLSIL.

V and J are TRBV19 and TRBJ2-3, with 9 bases that match TRBD2. The CDR3 runs to 16 residues. CDR1 and CDR2 from the germline V gene are LNHDA and SQIVND (reference sequence). V shed 1 base, J shed 6 bases, and the junction held 8 bases outside the gene matches. The CDR3 is CASSIGSGGPGDTQYF. The CDR3 bases are TGTGCCAGTAGTATAGGTAGCGGGGGCCCGGGGGATACGCAGTATTTT.

V is TRBV30 and J is TRBJ1-2; D ambiguous. Germline V gene lookup returns CDR1 GTSNPN and CDR2 SVGIG (reference sequence). V was cut by 0 bases and J by 5 bases, with 13 bases left in between. The CDR3 is 14 residues long. The CDR3 spells CAWSVPERGYGYTF. The CDR3 DNA reads TGTGCCTGGAGTGTACCCGAGAGAGGATATGGCTACACCTTC.

CDR3 sequence reads: CASSPTGLGVGELFF. The CDR3 DNA follows: TGTGCCAGCAGCCCGACGGGACTAGGGGTCGGGGAGCTGTTTTTT. The chain carries TRBV11-2 and TRBJ2-2; TRBD2 aligns across 8 bases. Unmatched junction bases numbered 9, after V lost 5 bases and J lost 7 bases. Germline CDR1 SGHAT, CDR2 FQNNGV. The CDR3 runs to 15 residues.

The chain has TRBV13 and TRBJ1-2; D is unresolved. Germline CDR1 PRHDT, CDR2 FYEKMQ (reference sequence). CDR3 length: 13 residues. The V gene lost 3 bases and the J gene lost 7 bases, with 12 bases spanning the gap. CDR3 protein: CASSLRAPLGYTF. In DNA form, the CDR3 reads TGTGCCAGCAGCTTGAGGGCGCCGCTTGGCTACACCTTC.

The chain recombines TRBV10-3 with TRBJ2-4; D ambiguous. This CDR3 has 18 residues. The V gene's germline CDR1 is ENHRY and CDR2 SYGVKD. The V gene lost 5 bases and the J gene lost 0 bases, with 20 bases spanning the gap. DNA for the CDR3: TGTGCCATCAGTCCCACCGACGGGTCGGAACTAGCCAAAAACATTCAGTACTTC. It specifies CAISPTDGSELAKNIQYF.

V and J are TRBV7-3 and TRBJ2-2; a possible D gene is TRBD1 (5 bases). Germline V CDR1 and CDR2: SGHTA, FQGTGA. V shed 5 bases and J shed 4 bases, with 17 bases lying between them. The CDR3 is made up of 16 amino acids. DNA of the CDR3: TGTGCCAGCAGCCTAAGGACATTATCGGGCACCGGGGAGCTGTTTTTT. Protein: CASSLRTLSGTGELFF.